This TCR beta chain was sequenced in a study of T-cell reconstitution after alpha-beta-depleted transplantation in children. Study-level points and caveats: T-cell numbers and diversity one year post-transplant derived largely from freshly generated T cells. As was reported, about two months after transplant, alpha-beta T cells came from several hundred expanded graft clones. Some patients' high day-60 TCRbeta diversity was traced to surviving recipient T cells and thymic progenitors.

The CDR3 sequence is 15 residues long. CDR1 is LGHNA and CDR2 is YSLEER in the germline V gene. The V end was cut by 1 base, the J end by 6 bases, with 14 bases between. This clonotype came up a few times. Its antigen is as yet unknown. Preparation of the TCRbeta library involved a method that used unique molecular identifiers. Each CDR3 protein gets one entry after TCRdb re-called the PCR reads with MiXCR. The sample shows more than 300,000 distinct CDR3 sequences, about 17% of them seen only once. The chain is built from TRBV4-3 and TRBJ2-3; D is unresolved. The sequence was obtained from a male patient under 10 years old who had a stem cell transplant for acute lymphoblastic leukemia, so the T cells may come from the graft donor. This specimen consisted of PBMCs, mostly from graft donor cells, obtained 360 days after TCRalphabeta/CD19-depleted stem cell transplant. The CDR3, as DNA: TGCGCCAGCAGCCAAGTCGCCGGGCCGTGGGATACGCAGTATTTT. Translation: CASSQVAGPWDTQYF.